This record covers a single T cell receptor beta chain. This CDR3 has 15 residues. Trimming left V 0 bases short and J 10 bases short, with 14 bases between. CDR1 and CDR2 (germline): SGHRS, YFSETQ. The Seattle site enrolled patients during active infection and followed them longitudinally. The sample originates from a study of blood T cell repertoires in COVID-19. Study information: Samples came from the United States, Italy and Spain, spanning acute and convalescent COVID-19. The cDNA or gDNA used as material had been derived from T cells, B-cell-depleted T cells, or PBMCs.

Authors' processing steps: Cell counts per sample came from amplifying reference gene primers. Sequencing used immunoSEQ multiplex PCR; TCRdb keeps in-frame clones, though not all of them. That table is the source of V, J and clone size, and D and trimming were worked out from the DNA. Among some 180,000 clones, about 87% were seen once, and the ten largest hold roughly 2.5%. The sample was peripheral blood. The sequence came from a woman at least 80 years old with COVID-19, enrolled during active disease. The chain recombines TRBV5-1 with TRBJ1-6, with D possibly TRBD1 on 5 matching bases. CDR3 in DNA: TGCGCCAGCAGCTTGGGACGGGGGGAGTCCTCACCCCTCCACTTT. This codes for CASSLGRGESSPLHF.